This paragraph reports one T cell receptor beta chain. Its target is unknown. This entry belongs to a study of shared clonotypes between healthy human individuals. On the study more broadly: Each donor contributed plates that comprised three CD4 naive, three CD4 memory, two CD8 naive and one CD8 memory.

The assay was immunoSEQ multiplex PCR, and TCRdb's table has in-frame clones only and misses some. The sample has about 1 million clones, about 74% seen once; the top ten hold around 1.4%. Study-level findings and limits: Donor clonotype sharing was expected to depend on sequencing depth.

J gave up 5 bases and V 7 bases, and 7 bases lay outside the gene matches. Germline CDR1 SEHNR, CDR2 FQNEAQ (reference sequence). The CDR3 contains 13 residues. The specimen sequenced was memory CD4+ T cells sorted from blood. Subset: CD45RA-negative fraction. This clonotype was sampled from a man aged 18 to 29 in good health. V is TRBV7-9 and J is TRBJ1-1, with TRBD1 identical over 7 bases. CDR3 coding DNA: TGTGCCAGCACCCGAGGACAGGCAACTGAAGCTTTCTTT. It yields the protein CASTRGQATEAFF.